This TCR beta chain derives from a study of CD8 T cells in Susac syndrome. The overall study: Patients with Susac syndrome were therapy-naive, on corticosteroids, or on intravenous immunoglobulin alone at the time that blood was drawn. Notes on the study in general: The CD4+ T cell repertoires, which came from Susac syndrome patients, showed no sign of clonal expansion.

V was clipped by 9 bases and J by 0 bases, with 9 bases between them. Germline loops: CDR1 PRHDT, CDR2 FYEKMQ (reference sequence). The CDR3 is 13 residues long. Details on this clonotype: Its antigen is not identified.

Random hexamers served to reverse transcribe about 0.45 to 1 ug RNA. Each CDR3 protein is one row after TCRdb ran MiXCR on the immunoSEQ multiplex PCR reads. The sample lists 150,000 to 160,000 distinct CDR3 sequences, 90% to 95% seen once, with 0.16% in the top ten. TCR beta sequencing was performed on blood CD8+ and CD4+ T cells. The CD8+ and CD4+ T cells were negatively isolated, with the TEMRA cells enriched by FACS. What was sequenced was CD4+ T cells from PBMCs. This receptor was taken from a human donor with Susac syndrome. This chain joins TRBV13 and TRBJ2-1; D may correspond to TRBD1 or TRBD2 (5 bases each). The CDR3: CASGGDSYNEQFF. In DNA, the CDR3 is TGTGCCAGTGGGGGTGACTCCTACAATGAGCAGTTCTTC. The complete variable domain, with remaining parts taken from reference TRBV13 and TRBJ2-1, reads AAGVIQSPRHLIKEKRETATLKCYPIPRHDTVYWYQQGPGQDPQFLISFYEKMQSDKGSIPDRFSAQQFSDYHSELNMSSLELGDSALYFCASGGDSYNEQFFGPGTRLTVL.